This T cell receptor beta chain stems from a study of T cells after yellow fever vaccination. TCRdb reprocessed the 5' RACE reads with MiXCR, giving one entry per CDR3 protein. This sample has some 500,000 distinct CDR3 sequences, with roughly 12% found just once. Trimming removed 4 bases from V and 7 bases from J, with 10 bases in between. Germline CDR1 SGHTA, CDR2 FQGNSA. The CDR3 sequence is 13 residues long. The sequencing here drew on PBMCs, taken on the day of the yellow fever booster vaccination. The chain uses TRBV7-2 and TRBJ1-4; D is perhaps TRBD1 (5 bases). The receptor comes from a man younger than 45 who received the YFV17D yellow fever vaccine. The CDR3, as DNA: TGTGCCAGCAGCTGGGGGGTAGCTGAAAAACTGTTTTTT. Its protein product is CASSWGVAEKLFF.